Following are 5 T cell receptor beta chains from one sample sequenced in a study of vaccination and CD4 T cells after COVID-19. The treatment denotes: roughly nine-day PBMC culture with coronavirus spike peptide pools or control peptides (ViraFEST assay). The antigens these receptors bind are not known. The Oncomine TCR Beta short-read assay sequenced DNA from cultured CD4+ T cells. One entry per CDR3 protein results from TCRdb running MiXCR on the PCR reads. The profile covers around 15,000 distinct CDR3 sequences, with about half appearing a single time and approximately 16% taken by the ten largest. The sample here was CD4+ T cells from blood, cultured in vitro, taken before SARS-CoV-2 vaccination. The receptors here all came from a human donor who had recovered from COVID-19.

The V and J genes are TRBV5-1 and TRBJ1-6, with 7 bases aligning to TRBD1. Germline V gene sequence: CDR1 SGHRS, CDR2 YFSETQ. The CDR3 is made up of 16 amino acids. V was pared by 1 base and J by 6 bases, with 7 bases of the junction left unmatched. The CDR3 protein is CASSLLTQGINSPLHF. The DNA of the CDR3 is TGCGCCAGCAGCTTGTTAACACAGGGGATTAATTCACCCCTCCACTTT.

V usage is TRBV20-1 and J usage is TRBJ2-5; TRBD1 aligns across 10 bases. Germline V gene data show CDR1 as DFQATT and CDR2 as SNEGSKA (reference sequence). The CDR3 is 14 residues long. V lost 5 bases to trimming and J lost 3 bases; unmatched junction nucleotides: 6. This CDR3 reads CSAYTGTGEETQYF. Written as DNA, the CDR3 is TGCAGTGCTTATACCGGGACAGGGGAAGAGACCCAGTACTTC.

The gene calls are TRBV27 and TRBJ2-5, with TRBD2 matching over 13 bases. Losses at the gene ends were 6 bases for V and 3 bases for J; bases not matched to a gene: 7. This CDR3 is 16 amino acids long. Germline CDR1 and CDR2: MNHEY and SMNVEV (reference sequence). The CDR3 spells CASRRTSGGAKETQYF. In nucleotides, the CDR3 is TGTGCCAGCAGAAGGACTAGCGGGGGAGCGAAAGAGACCCAGTACTTC.

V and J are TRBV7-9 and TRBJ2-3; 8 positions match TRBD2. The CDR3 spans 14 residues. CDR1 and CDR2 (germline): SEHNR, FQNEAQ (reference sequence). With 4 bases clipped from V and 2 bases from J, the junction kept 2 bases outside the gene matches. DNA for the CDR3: TGTGCCAGCAGCTCTAGCGGGTACACAGATACGCAGTATTTT. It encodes CASSSSGYTDTQYF.

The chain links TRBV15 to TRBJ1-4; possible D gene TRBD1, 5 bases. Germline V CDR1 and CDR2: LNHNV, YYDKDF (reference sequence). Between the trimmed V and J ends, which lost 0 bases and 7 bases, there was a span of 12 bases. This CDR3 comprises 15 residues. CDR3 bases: TGTGCCACCAGCAGAGAGCCAGGGATGGGTGAAAAACTGTTTTTT. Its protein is CATSREPGMGEKLFF. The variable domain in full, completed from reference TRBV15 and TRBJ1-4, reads DAMVIQNPRYQVTQFGKPVTLSCSQTLNHNVMYWYQQKSSQAPKLLFHYYDKDFNNEADTPDNFQSRRPNTSFCFLDIRSPGLGDTAMYLCATSREPGMGEKLFFGSGTQLSVL.